This T cell receptor (beta chain) emerged from a study of cytomegalovirus exposure and HLA in healthy donors. Whole-study context: An analysis done earlier identified almost 120 million unique TCR beta sequences from around 180 million T cells.

Looked up from germline, CDR1 is SQVTM and CDR2 is ANQGSEA. J lost 3 bases, V lost 4 bases, and 7 bases had no gene match. The CDR3 consists of 15 residues. Study results and caveats: Reportedly, TCR beta sequences accurately predicted HLA-A and HLA-B alleles in most subjects.

About this clone: The antigen is undetermined.

Researchers ran the PCR with 60 Vbeta and 13 Jbeta primers. Here immunoSEQ multiplex PCR was the method, and the copy in TCRdb shows in-frame clones only, minus some. The sample includes about 79,000 clones, around 68% of them seen just once. The J gene is TRBJ1-1, the V gene TRBV29-1; 11 nucleotides agree with TRBD1. This sequence originates from a man aged 40-55 years in good health and CMV-seropositive. The sample comprised PBMCs. The CDR3 nucleotides are TGCAGCGTTGGGAGGACAGGGGGCTCGCACACTGAAGCTTTCTTT. It encodes CSVGRTGGSHTEAFF. The full variable domain, its missing parts supplied by reference TRBV29-1 and TRBJ1-1, is SAVISQKPSRDICQRGTSLTIQCQVDSQVTMMFWYRQQPGQSLTLIATANQGSEATYESGFVIDKFPISRPNLTFSTLTVSNMSPEDSSIYLCSVGRTGGSHTEAFFGQGTRLTVV.